This T cell receptor beta chain was sequenced for a study of CD8 T cells in ankylosing spondylitis. General study points: A TCR beta motif of about eight highly homologous variants appeared characteristic of ankylosing spondylitis blood. Peripheral blood held disease-linked clones only at relatively low frequency, and these were CD8+.

This clonotype was seen more than once but under ten times. The antigen is unknown. A single record per CDR3 protein comes from TCRdb applying MiXCR to the 5' RACE reads. Found here are some 800,000 distinct CDR3 sequences, roughly 12% of them singletons; the top ten hold more than 0.5%. V lost 5 bases and J 2 bases, leaving 13 bases between the germline ends. This CDR3 is 15 amino acids long. This chain uses TRBV12-3 or TRBV12-4 with TRBJ1-3; D ambiguous. The sequencing sample was made of blood, either unsorted or a sorted T cell fraction (not recorded which). The receptor was isolated from a male donor with ankylosing spondylitis. In DNA form, the CDR3 reads TGTGCCAGCAGTCCCCAAGGAATTGCTGGAAACACCATATATTTT. It codes for CASSPQGIAGNTIYF.